This T cell receptor beta chain comes out of a study of metastatic and nonmetastatic thyroid tumors (dated by TCRdb to 2018 to 2020). In the study overall: Repertoires were compared across peripheral blood and tumor or nodule tissue samples from malignant and benign thyroid patients.

No patient had received any treatment before thyroid surgery. Patient clinical samples collected from the early 2010s to the late 2010s were retrospectively analysed using T-cell receptor beta sequencing. This clone is classified as medium-sized (0.01 to 0.1%). The specificity of this receptor is unknown. No base quality information exists; no much larger clone differs at one position. Results and caveats for the whole study, not just this receptor: TCR beta diversity was reported as significantly higher in malignant tumors than in benign nodules, in both blood and tumor samples.

The receptor library was made with PCR. The instrument was an Illumina HiSeq 4000. The TCR beta-chain CDR3 region of each patient was profiled by high-throughput sequencing. The original methods were these. CDR3 differences across clinicopathological groups were used to build a classifier for discriminating distant-metastatic papillary thyroid cancer patients. The Shannon index was used to assess repertoire diversity, and the Morisita-Horn index was used to assess tumor-blood repertoire similarity. TCRdb handled the public reads itself, with Q25 trimming in fastp and clone calling in MiXCR, and kept productive beta chains. The V and J calls were determined by TCRdb, not by the authors. The table for this sample lists 14,000 to 15,000 clones; roughly 3.5% of them were counted only once. The leading ten clones occupy 25% to 30% of the sample. There are 15 amino acids in the CDR3, from cysteine to phenylalanine inclusive. Only the CDR3 part of the read is kept: 45 bases, read in frame from the first base. The germline V gene provides CDR1 SGHRS and CDR2 YFSETQ. V is cut by 4 bases and J by 1 base, and the space between the germline ends is 13 bases.

The rearrangement joined TRBV5-1 to TRBJ2-3; D gene: possibly TRBD1, on 6 matching bases. This receptor was obtained from a female donor with papillary thyroid cancer or a benign thyroid nodule (not recorded which). Some clones in this sample may be carry-over from other donors' samples. Source material: tumor tissue. The base sequence is TGCGCCAGCAGCCCCGGGACACAACGCACAGATACGCAGTATTTT. Its amino acids are CASSPGTQRTDTQYF.